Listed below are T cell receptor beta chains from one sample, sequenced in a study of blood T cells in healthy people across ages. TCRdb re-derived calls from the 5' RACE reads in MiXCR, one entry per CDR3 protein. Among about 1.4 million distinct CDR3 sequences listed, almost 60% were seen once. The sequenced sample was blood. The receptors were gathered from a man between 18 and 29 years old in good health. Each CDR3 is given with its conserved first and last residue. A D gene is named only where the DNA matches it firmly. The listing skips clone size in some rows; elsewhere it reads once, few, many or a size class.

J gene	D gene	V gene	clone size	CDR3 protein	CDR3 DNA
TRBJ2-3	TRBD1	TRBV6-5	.	CASRYRGRTDTQYF	TGTGCCAGCAGATATAGGGGGCGAACAGATACGCAGTATTTT
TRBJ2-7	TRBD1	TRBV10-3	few	CAIRGQDLYEQYF	TGTGCCATCAGAGGACAGGACCTCTACGAGCAGTACTTC
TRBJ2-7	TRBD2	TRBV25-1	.	CASSPTGRLAAEQYF	TGTGCCAGCAGCCCCACGGGGAGACTAGCGGCTGAGCAGTACTTC
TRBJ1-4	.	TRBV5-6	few	CASSPDRINEKLFF	TGTGCCAGCAGCCCGGACAGAATAAATGAAAAACTGTTTTTT
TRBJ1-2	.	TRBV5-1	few	CASSLRGQDYGYTF	TGCGCCAGCAGCTTGCGAGGGCAGGACTATGGCTACACCTTC
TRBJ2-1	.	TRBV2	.	CASSETGIDSYNEQFF	TGTGCCAGCAGTGAGACGGGGATAGACTCCTACAATGAGCAGTTCTTC
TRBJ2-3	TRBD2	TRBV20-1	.	CSAWKWGTSGVDTQYF	TGCAGTGCTTGGAAATGGGGGACTAGCGGGGTGGATACGCAGTATTTT
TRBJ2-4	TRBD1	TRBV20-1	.	CSAKGAKNIQYF	TGCAGTGCCAAGGGGGCTAAAAACATTCAGTACTTC
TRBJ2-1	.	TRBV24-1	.	CATGDLSSGPYNEQFF	TGTGCCACCGGTGATTTGTCCAGCGGCCCATACAATGAGCAGTTCTTC
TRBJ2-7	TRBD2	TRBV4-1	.	CASSQGRASGVYEQYF	TGCGCCAGCAGCCAAGGTCGGGCTAGCGGGGTCTACGAGCAGTACTTC
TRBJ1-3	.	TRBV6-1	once	CASSESLGSGNTIYF	TGTGCCAGCAGTGAATCCTTGGGCTCTGGAAACACCATATATTTT
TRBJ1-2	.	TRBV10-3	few	CAISEGTDGYTF	TGTGCCATCAGTGAGGGGACGGATGGCTACACCTTC
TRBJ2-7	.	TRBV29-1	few	CSVEDTGGPSSYEQYF	TGCAGCGTTGAAGATACGGGCGGACCCTCCTCCTACGAGCAGTACTTC
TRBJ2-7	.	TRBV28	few	CASSPPQGGLDEQYF	TGTGCCAGCAGTCCCCCCCAGGGGGGCCTCGACGAGCAGTACTTC
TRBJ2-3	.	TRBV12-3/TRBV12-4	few	CASSGAGTDTQYF	TGTGCCAGCAGCGGGGCCGGCACAGATACGCAGTATTTT
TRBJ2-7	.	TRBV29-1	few	CSVWGLSGHSYEQYF	TGCAGCGTTTGGGGTTTAAGCGGGCACTCCTACGAGCAGTACTTC
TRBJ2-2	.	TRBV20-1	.	CSAQKAGTGELFF	TGCAGTGCCCAGAAAGCGGGCACCGGGGAGCTGTTTTTT
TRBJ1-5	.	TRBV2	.	CASSGKDIRQPQHF	TGTGCCAGCAGTGGAAAAGACATCCGACAGCCCCAGCATTTT
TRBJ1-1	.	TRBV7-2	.	CASSLVVMNTEAFF	TGTGCCAGCAGCTTAGTGGTTATGAACACTGAAGCTTTCTTT
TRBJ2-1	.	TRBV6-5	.	CASSYLSRNNEQFF	TGTGCCAGCAGTTACCTCTCCCGTAACAATGAGCAGTTCTTC
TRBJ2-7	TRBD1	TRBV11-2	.	CASSLKDRGEQYF	TGTGCCAGCAGCCTCAAGGACAGGGGCGAGCAGTACTTC
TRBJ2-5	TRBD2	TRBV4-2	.	CASSQGEGGRGETQYF	TGTGCCAGCAGCCAAGGGGAAGGCGGGAGAGGGGAGACCCAGTACTTC
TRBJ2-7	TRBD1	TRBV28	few	CASRGTGGFYEQYF	TGTGCCAGTAGGGGGACAGGGGGCTTTTACGAGCAGTACTTC
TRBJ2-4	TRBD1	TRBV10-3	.	CATGTGGGRGLYF	TGTGCCACCGGGACAGGGGGCGGAAGGGGGTTGTACTTC
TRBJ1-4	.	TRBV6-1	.	CASSITGTAEKLFF	TGTGCCAGCAGTATAACAGGGACGGCCGAAAAACTGTTTTTT
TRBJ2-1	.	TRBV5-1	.	CASSLVQGSVNEQFF	TGCGCCAGCAGCTTGGTTCAGGGATCGGTCAATGAGCAGTTCTTC
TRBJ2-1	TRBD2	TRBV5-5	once	CASSPEGGLAALYNEQFF	TGTGCCAGCAGCCCCGAGGGCGGACTAGCGGCTTTATACAATGAGCAGTTCTTC
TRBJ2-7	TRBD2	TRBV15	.	CATSTRTSGSNEQYF	TGTGCCACCAGCACAAGGACTAGCGGGAGCAACGAGCAGTACTTC
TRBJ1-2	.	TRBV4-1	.	CASSQAPTGWVYGYTF	TGCGCCAGCAGCCAAGCACCTACGGGGTGGGTCTATGGCTACACCTTC
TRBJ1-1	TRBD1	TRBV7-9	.	CASSGEGQIPEAFF	TGTGCCAGCAGCGGCGAGGGACAGATCCCTGAAGCTTTCTTT
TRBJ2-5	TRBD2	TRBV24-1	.	CAIWGLAGLQETQYF	TGTGCCATTTGGGGGCTAGCGGGGCTCCAAGAGACCCAGTACTTC
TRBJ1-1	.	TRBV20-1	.	CSARALTEAFF	TGCAGTGCTAGAGCCCTCACTGAAGCTTTCTTT
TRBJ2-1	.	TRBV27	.	CASSPGGSNNEQFF	TGTGCCAGCAGCCCCGGCGGGTCTAACAATGAGCAGTTCTTC
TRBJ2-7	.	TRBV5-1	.	CASSGGTDSSYEQYF	TGCGCCAGCAGCGGCGGGACAGATTCTTCCTACGAGCAGTACTTC
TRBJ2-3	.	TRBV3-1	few	CASSPDWAADTQYF	TGTGCCAGCAGCCCGGACTGGGCAGCAGATACGCAGTATTTT
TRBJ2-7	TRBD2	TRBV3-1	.	CASSQEFAGGHDEQYF	TGTGCCAGCAGCCAAGAATTCGCGGGAGGCCACGACGAGCAGTACTTC